The rows below give T cell receptor beta chains drawn from one sample of a study of blood T cells in healthy people across ages. One entry per CDR3 protein results from TCRdb running MiXCR on the 5' RACE reads. Found here are about 1.6 million distinct CDR3 sequences, about 31% of them singletons; the top ten hold around 11%. The sequencing sample was made of blood. The receptors derive from a woman in her 30s in good health. The CDR3 runs from the conserved cysteine through the conserved F or W. D genes are given only for firm matches. The listing skips clone size in some rows; elsewhere it reads once, few, many or a size class.

V gene: TRBV2; D gene: .; clone size: .; CDR3 length: 14; J gene: TRBJ1-2; CDR3 DNA: TGTGCCAGCACCCCGTGGGCAGGTCCCTATGGCTACACCTTC; CDR3 protein: CASTPWAGPYGYTF
V gene: TRBV29-1; D gene: TRBD2; clone size: many; CDR3 length: 14; J gene: TRBJ2-5; CDR3 DNA: TGCAGCGTTGGAGCGGGAGGTGTTAAAGAGACCCAGTACTTC; CDR3 protein: CSVGAGGVKETQYF
V gene: TRBV2; D gene: .; clone size: .; CDR3 length: 12; J gene: TRBJ1-2; CDR3 DNA: TGTGCCAGCACTAGGGAGTACTATGGCTACACCTTC; CDR3 protein: CASTREYYGYTF
V gene: TRBV18; D gene: .; clone size: .; CDR3 length: 15; J gene: TRBJ2-1; CDR3 DNA: TGTGCCAGCTCACCATTTAGACGGGCGGAGGGTGAGCAGTTCTTC; CDR3 protein: CASSPFRRAEGEQFF
V gene: TRBV4-1; D gene: .; clone size: few; CDR3 length: 15; J gene: TRBJ1-2; CDR3 DNA: TGCGCCAGCTCCCTCGGGGGCATTCAATCCTATGGCTACACCTTC; CDR3 protein: CASSLGGIQSYGYTF
V gene: TRBV20-1; D gene: TRBD2; clone size: .; CDR3 length: 18; J gene: TRBJ2-1; CDR3 DNA: TGCAGTGCTACCCAGTCCGGGACTAGCGGGAGGGATTACAATGAGCAGTTCTTC; CDR3 protein: CSATQSGTSGRDYNEQFF
V gene: TRBV7-6; D gene: TRBD1; clone size: few; CDR3 length: 16; J gene: TRBJ2-7; CDR3 DNA: TGTGCCAGCAGCCCCCCCCGGGACAGGGACTCCGGCGAGCAGTACTTC; CDR3 protein: CASSPPRDRDSGEQYF
V gene: TRBV10-1; D gene: TRBD1; clone size: .; CDR3 length: 15; J gene: TRBJ2-7; CDR3 DNA: TGCGCCAGCAGTGGGACAGGGGGGTCTAGCTACGAGCAGTACTTC; CDR3 protein: CASSGTGGSSYEQYF
V gene: TRBV4-2; D gene: .; clone size: .; CDR3 length: 14; J gene: TRBJ2-1; CDR3 DNA: TGTGCCAGCAGCCAACTCGACGGGGACAATGAGCAGTTCTTC; CDR3 protein: CASSQLDGDNEQFF
V gene: TRBV20-1; D gene: TRBD1; clone size: .; CDR3 length: 13; J gene: TRBJ1-5; CDR3 DNA: TGCAGTGCTGTGGACAGGAATAATCAGCCCCAGCATTTT; CDR3 protein: CSAVDRNNQPQHF
V gene: TRBV4-1; D gene: TRBD1; clone size: few; CDR3 length: 14; J gene: TRBJ1-2; CDR3 DNA: TGCGCCAGCAGCCAAGAGGGACAGACCGGGGGCTACACCTTC; CDR3 protein: CASSQEGQTGGYTF
V gene: TRBV28; D gene: .; clone size: .; CDR3 length: 13; J gene: TRBJ1-2; CDR3 DNA: TGTGCCAGCTACGACCGGGGGAAATATGGCTACACCTTC; CDR3 protein: CASYDRGKYGYTF
V gene: TRBV11-2; D gene: TRBD2; clone size: .; CDR3 length: 17; J gene: TRBJ2-1; CDR3 DNA: TGTGCCAGCAGCTTAAGCGCCTACGGGACTAGCGGAAATGAGCAGTTCTTC; CDR3 protein: CASSLSAYGTSGNEQFF
V gene: TRBV10-3; D gene: TRBD2; clone size: few; CDR3 length: 16; J gene: TRBJ2-5; CDR3 DNA: TGTGCCATCAGCTCAACTAGCGGGAGGGAGCAAGAGACCCAGTACTTC; CDR3 protein: CAISSTSGREQETQYF
V gene: TRBV5-1; D gene: TRBD2; clone size: .; CDR3 length: 14; J gene: TRBJ2-5; CDR3 DNA: TGCGCCAGCAGCCGGCGGGGGGATGAAGAGACCCAGTACTTC; CDR3 protein: CASSRRGDEETQYF
V gene: TRBV5-1; D gene: .; clone size: few; CDR3 length: 15; J gene: TRBJ2-3; CDR3 DNA: TGCGCCAGCAGCTTGGGGCACCTCCAGGTAGATACGCAGTATTTT; CDR3 protein: CASSLGHLQVDTQYF
V gene: TRBV7-8; D gene: .; clone size: few; CDR3 length: 15; J gene: TRBJ1-2; CDR3 DNA: TGTGCCAGCAGCTTAGGTCTCCAGCCTAACTATGGCTACACCTTC; CDR3 protein: CASSLGLQPNYGYTF
V gene: TRBV11-1; D gene: .; clone size: .; CDR3 length: 15; J gene: TRBJ2-7; CDR3 DNA: TGTGCCAGCAGCTCCATAGAGGCCCACTCCTACGAGCAGTACTTC; CDR3 protein: CASSSIEAHSYEQYF